Presented here are 32 T cell receptor beta chains from one specimen sequenced in a study of blood T cell repertoires in COVID-19. Repertoires were generated with immunoSEQ multiplex PCR, while TCRdb's copy carries only in-frame clones and drops some. The sample lists about 190,000 clones; less than 85% were seen once. What was sequenced was PBMCs or T cells enriched from blood (not recorded which). The receptors originated from a woman aged 25 to 39 who had recovered from COVID-19.

The chain has TRBV5-1 and TRBJ1-1; D is uncertain. Trimming cost V 4 bases and J 0 bases, with 16 bases left between them. This CDR3 spans 16 amino acids. Germline assignment: CDR1 SGHRS and CDR2 YFSETQ. The CDR3 nucleotides are TGCGCCAGCAGCGAAGGGAGCACCACGCTGAACACTGAAGCTTTCTTT. Translation gives CASSEGSTTLNTEAFF.

The chain carries TRBV27 and TRBJ2-7; a possible D gene is TRBD2 (5 bases). V was pared by 6 bases and J by 4 bases, with 22 bases between. Germline assignment: CDR1 MNHEY and CDR2 SMNVEV (reference sequence). The CDR3 is 16 amino acids. CDR3 DNA sequence: TGTGCCAGCAGAAGGGATTCTAGCCGGAGAGGTTACGAGCAGTACTTC. This sequence encodes CASRRDSSRRGYEQYF.

The chain combines TRBV5-4 with TRBJ1-2; maybe TRBD1 (6 bases). The length of the CDR3 is 14 residues. Per the germline V gene, CDR1 is SGHNT and CDR2 is YYREEE (reference sequence). V was clipped by 4 bases and J by 6 bases, with 16 bases between them. CDR3 coding DNA: TGTGCCAGCAGCCACAGGGCTGGGGGAAATGGCTACACCTTC. This encodes CASSHRAGGNGYTF.

Comments on this clone: A read error may produce the germline difference seen at one junction end. The chain links TRBV7-3 to TRBJ2-1; TRBD2 aligns across 14 bases. The germline V gene encodes CDR1 SGHTA and CDR2 FQGTGA. This CDR3 contains 18 residues. The CDR3 nucleotides are TGTGCCAGCAGCCTAACAGGGACTAGCGGGAGTGTCTGGAATGAGCAGTTCTTC. It translates to CASSLTGTSGSVWNEQFF.

This clone has just a few counts. The V and J genes are TRBV7-2 and TRBJ1-2; TRBD1 might be the D (5 bases). This CDR3 is built from 13 residues. Trimming shortened V by 7 bases and J by 4 bases, and 13 bases separated the two germline ends. Germline lookup yields CDR1 SGHTA and CDR2 FQGNSA. CDR3 DNA sequence: TGTGCCAGCATCCCGGAGACAGTCTATGGCTACACCTTC. Translation: CASIPETVYGYTF.

This rearrangement joins TRBV11-1 to TRBJ1-1, with a possible D match to TRBD1 (5 bases). The CDR3 extends over 13 amino acids. Germline loops: CDR1 SGHAT, CDR2 FQDESV (reference sequence). V was clipped by 10 bases and J by 5 bases, with 17 bases between them. The CDR3 nucleotides are TGTGCCACCCTGGGGGGGTATAATACTGAAGCTTTCTTT. It encodes CATLGGYNTEAFF. Full variable domain (missing parts from reference TRBV11-1 and TRBJ1-1): EAEVAQSPRYKITEKSQAVAFWCDPISGHATLYWYRQILGQGPELLVQFQDESVVDDSQLPKDRFSAERLKGVDSTLKIQPAELGDSAMYLCATLGGYNTEAFFGQGTRLTVV.

The chain has TRBV5-1 and TRBJ1-2; 12 bases fit TRBD1. Trimming took 3 bases from V and 8 from J; bases not matched to a gene: 5. The germline V gene has CDR1 SGHRS and CDR2 YFSETQ. The CDR3 has 14 amino acids. The CDR3 reads CASSWGQGAEGYTF. In nucleotides, the CDR3 is TGCGCCAGCAGCTGGGGACAGGGGGCGGAAGGCTACACCTTC. The complete variable domain, with remaining parts taken from reference TRBV5-1 and TRBJ1-2, reads KAGVTQTPRYLIKTRGQQVTLSCSPISGHRSVSWYQQTPGQGLQFLFEYFSETQRNKGNFPGRFSGRQFSNSRSEMNVSTLELGDSALYLCASSWGQGAEGYTFGSGTRLTVV.

The chain has TRBV4-2 and TRBJ1-4; TRBD1 matches 9 bases. The CDR3 is 14 residues long. V shed 4 bases, J shed 6 bases, and the junction held 3 bases outside the gene matches. Germline lookup yields CDR1 LGHNA and CDR2 YNFKEQ. The DNA for the CDR3 is TGTGCCAGCAGCCCTTGGACAGGGGATGAAAAACTGTTTTTT. Amino acids: CASSPWTGDEKLFF.

In its sample, this clone was seen once. The chain links TRBV28 to TRBJ1-1; 8 positions match TRBD1. The CDR3 extends over 13 amino acids. Germline V gene data show CDR1 as MDHEN and CDR2 as SYDVKM. J lost 3 bases, V lost 7 bases, and 4 bases had no gene match. The CDR3 region has the DNA TGTGCCAGCACTAACAGGGGGGACACTGAAGCTTTCTTT. Protein sequence: CASTNRGDTEAFF.

This clone was counted only a few times. The chain links TRBV5-1 to TRBJ1-2; a weak D match, TRBD1 (6 bases). The V gene's germline CDR1 is SGHRS and CDR2 YFSETQ. Between the trimmed V and J ends, which lost 0 bases and 1 base, there was a span of 10 bases. The CDR3 extends over 15 amino acids. CDR3 region: CASSLVDRSNYGYTF. As DNA, the CDR3 is TGCGCCAGCAGCTTGGTCGACAGGAGTAACTATGGCTACACCTTC.

The chain employs TRBV24-1 and TRBJ1-3; D is possibly TRBD1 (5 bases). Trimming cost V 5 bases and J 2 bases, with 21 bases left between them. The CDR3 is made up of 18 amino acids. Germline loops: CDR1 KGHDR, CDR2 SFDVKD. CDR3 protein: CATSGAGGRPEAGNTIYF. The CDR3, as DNA: TGTGCCACCAGTGGAGCCGGGGGACGCCCGGAAGCTGGAAACACCATATATTTT.

V usage is TRBV18 and J usage is TRBJ1-1, with D hard to call. The CDR3 is made up of 16 amino acids. Germline lookup yields CDR1 KGHSH and CDR2 LQKENI. Trimming pared 2 bases from V and 0 bases from J, leaving 13 bases between. CDR3 residues: CASSPIRVGMNTEAFF. In DNA form, the CDR3 reads TGTGCCAGCTCACCAATAAGGGTCGGGATGAACACTGAAGCTTTCTTT.

The J gene is TRBJ1-1, the V gene TRBV7-3; 8 bases fit TRBD1. Germline trimming cut 3 bases from V and 11 bases from J; bases unmatched to any gene: 8. The CDR3 totals 13 residues. Germline CDR1 and CDR2: SGHTA and FQGTGA. The CDR3 here is CASSFVTGGDAFF. In nucleotides, the CDR3 is TGTGCCAGCAGCTTTGTCACAGGGGGGGACGCTTTCTTT.

This chain uses TRBV11-2 with TRBJ2-7; D gene uncertain. CDR3 size: 11 residues. Deletions cut 2 bases from V and 7 bases from J, with 6 bases between. Germline V lookup: CDR1 SGHAT, CDR2 FQNNGV. The CDR3 DNA reads TGTGCCAGCAGCTTAAGTCGGGAGCAGTACTTC. Protein product: CASSLSREQYF.

V is TRBV27 and J is TRBJ2-1; a possible D gene is TRBD2 (6 bases). This CDR3 has 18 amino acids. The germline V gene has CDR1 MNHEY and CDR2 SMNVEV (reference sequence). The V end lost 3 bases, the J end lost 0 bases, and 18 bases lay between the germline ends. CDR3 sequence reads: CASSLRLGRKSSYNEQFF. Written as DNA, the CDR3 is TGTGCCAGCAGTTTGCGACTAGGGAGGAAAAGCTCCTACAATGAGCAGTTCTTC.

The J gene is TRBJ2-1, the V gene TRBV7-8; possible D gene TRBD1, 6 bases. Germline CDR1 and CDR2: SGHVS and FQNEAQ. Between the trimmed V and J ends, which lost 1 base and 0 bases, there was a span of 7 bases. This CDR3 comprises 15 residues. This CDR3 reads CASSLEGVSYNEQFF. The CDR3 DNA sequence: TGTGCCAGCAGCTTAGAGGGGGTCTCCTACAATGAGCAGTTCTTC.

The chain employs TRBV24-1 and TRBJ2-1; tentatively, D is TRBD2 (6 bases). This CDR3 has 20 residues. The germline V gene has CDR1 KGHDR and CDR2 SFDVKD. V was trimmed by 0 bases and J by 0 bases, leaving 20 bases between them. This chain's CDR3 is CATSDLPSSETVSSYNEQFF. The CDR3 coding sequence is TGTGCCACCAGTGATTTGCCGTCTAGCGAAACTGTAAGCTCCTACAATGAGCAGTTCTTC.

The V and J genes are TRBV4-2 and TRBJ1-4; D unclear. The germline V and J ends were trimmed by 2 bases and 0 bases, with 10 bases remaining between them. This CDR3 contains 16 residues. Germline assignment: CDR1 LGHNA and CDR2 YNFKEQ. CDR3 in DNA: TGTGCCAGCAGCCAACCCTACCCGGCAACTAATGAAAAACTGTTTTTT. Translating gives CASSQPYPATNEKLFF.

This clone has more than one count but fewer than ten. The V and J genes are TRBV19 and TRBJ1-2; D gene unclear. Trimming removed 10 bases at V and 2 bases at J, with 14 bases between. CDR1 is LNHDA, CDR2 SQIVND, per germline (reference sequence). The CDR3 has 13 amino acids. The CDR3 DNA reads TGTGCCACGAAGTACAGAGAAAACTATGGCTACACCTTC. Translated, it gives CATKYRENYGYTF.

Here the CDR3 reads CASSLVGAGEFNTEAFF. For the CDR3, the DNA is TGTGCCAGCAGCTTAGTTGGGGCAGGGGAATTCAACACTGAAGCTTTCTTT. The V gene is TRBV7-2, the J gene TRBJ1-1; D is perhaps TRBD1 (6 bases). V gave up 1 base and J gave up 2 bases, with 17 bases separating them. Per the germline V gene, CDR1 is SGHTA and CDR2 is FQGNSA. This CDR3 has 17 amino acids.

The V gene is TRBV19, the J gene TRBJ2-3; a weak D match, TRBD1 (5 bases). This CDR3 is 22 amino acids long. Trimming removed 7 bases from V and 0 bases from J, with 35 bases in between. The germline V gene has CDR1 LNHDA and CDR2 SQIVND (reference sequence). In DNA, the CDR3 is TGTGCCAGTACCCATACCCCCAAACTTTCAGTTGGGGCTTTCGCTAGCACAGATACGCAGTATTTT. Translating gives CASTHTPKLSVGAFASTDTQYF.

The J gene is TRBJ2-1, the V gene TRBV5-1; D perhaps matches TRBD2 (5 bases). This CDR3 has 13 amino acids. The V end lost 5 bases, the J end lost 5 bases, and 11 bases lay between the germline ends. Germline values: CDR1 SGHRS, CDR2 YFSETQ. CDR3: CASRRDTNNEQFF. CDR3 in DNA: TGCGCCAGCAGGAGGGATACGAACAATGAGCAGTTCTTC. Variable domain in full (rest from reference TRBV5-1 and TRBJ2-1): KAGVTQTPRYLIKTRGQQVTLSCSPISGHRSVSWYQQTPGQGLQFLFEYFSETQRNKGNFPGRFSGRQFSNSRSEMNVSTLELGDSALYLCASRRDTNNEQFFGPGTRLTVL.

The chain recombines TRBV19 with TRBJ2-1, with 8 bases aligning to TRBD1. V trimming: 4 bases; J trimming: 5 bases; junction bases outside the gene matches: 7. Germline CDR1 reads LNHDA; CDR2 reads SQIVND (reference sequence). This CDR3 region has 15 residues. CDR3 region: CASSTQGAPNNEQFF. CDR3 sequence (DNA): TGTGCCAGTAGTACCCAGGGGGCCCCGAACAATGAGCAGTTCTTC.

A single count supports this clone. As DNA, the CDR3 is TGTGCCAGCAGCTTGAGGACTGGGGAGACCCAGTACTTC. It codes for CASSLRTGETQYF. This chain connects TRBV11-3 to TRBJ2-5; possibly TRBD2 for D (5 bases). Trimming left V 3 bases short and J 5 bases short, with 10 bases between. CDR1 is SGHNT and CDR2 is YENEEA in the germline V gene. The CDR3 covers 13 residues.

This sequence joins TRBV28 and TRBJ1-2; D might be TRBD1 (6 bases). Germline-derived CDR1 and CDR2 are MDHEN and SYDVKM. The CDR3 has 16 amino acids. Trimming left V 6 bases short and J 8 bases short, with 25 bases between. CDR3 DNA: TGTGCCAGCAGCCCGGGGACCAAGGGGGACCGGGAAGGCTACACCTTC. Amino acid sequence: CASSPGTKGDREGYTF.

The J gene is TRBJ1-2, the V gene TRBV28; 9 nucleotides align to TRBD1. This CDR3 comprises 12 residues. After removal of 8 bases from V and 8 bases from J, the junction contained 6 bases not matched to a gene. The V gene's germline CDR1 is MDHEN and CDR2 SYDVKM. CDR3 coding DNA: TGTGCCAGCGTCTACAGGGGGCGCGGCTACACCTTC. Translating it yields CASVYRGRGYTF.

V and J are TRBV15 and TRBJ1-6; 7 nucleotides line up with TRBD1. Germline lookup yields CDR1 LNHNV and CDR2 YYDKDF (reference sequence). This CDR3 is 14 amino acids long. The trim removed 3 bases at V and 6 bases at J, leaving 2 bases unmatched. CDR3 protein: CATSRAGGNSPLHF. CDR3 sequence (DNA): TGTGCCACCAGCAGGGCAGGGGGTAATTCACCCCTCCACTTT.

A note on this clone: A read error is possible here, since a much larger clone lies one base away. This CDR3 is also generated by other DNA sequences in the sample. The chain employs TRBV9 and TRBJ1-2, with TRBD1 identical over 9 bases. There are 15 residues in the CDR3. Germline V lookup: CDR1 SGDLS, CDR2 YYNGEE. The CDR3 region is CASSALQGASYGYTF. The CDR3 DNA is TGTGCCAGTAGCGCCTTACAGGGGGCAAGTTATGGCTACACCTTC. Using reference TRBV9 and TRBJ1-2 for the parts outside the CDR3, the full variable domain is DSGVTQTPKHLITATGQRVTLRCSPRSGDLSVYWYQQSLDQGLQFLIQYYNGEERAKGNILERFSAQQFPDLHSELNLSSLELGDSALYFCASSALQGASYGYTFGSGTRLTVV.

This rearrangement joins TRBV11-2 to TRBJ2-1; TRBD1 matches at 7 bases. CDR1 is SGHAT, CDR2 FQNNGV, per germline. V lost 4 bases and J lost 5; bases outside the gene matches: 14. This CDR3 comprises 17 residues. The CDR3 spells CASSSIPRQGWNNEQFF. In DNA, the CDR3 is TGTGCCAGCAGCTCAATCCCCCGACAGGGTTGGAACAATGAGCAGTTCTTC.

This clone was detected only a few times. V usage is TRBV2 and J usage is TRBJ2-1; the match to TRBD2 covers 10 bases. The V gene's germline CDR1 is SNHLY and CDR2 FYNNEI. The V gene end was trimmed by 7 bases and the J gene end by 10 bases; junction bases not matched to a gene: 7. This CDR3 comprises 13 residues. Written as DNA, the CDR3 is TGTGCCAGCAATTTCCTAGCGGGAGCAGAGCAGTTCTTC. Amino acids: CASNFLAGAEQFF.

The chain recombines TRBV28 with TRBJ1-2; TRBD1 agrees at 8 bases. Looked up from germline, CDR1 is MDHEN and CDR2 is SYDVKM. V was clipped by 7 bases and J by 5 bases; unmatched bases: 9. The CDR3 sequence is 14 residues long. The CDR3 DNA is TGTGCCAGCACCGAGACAGGGGACGGATATGGCTACACCTTC. This codes for CASTETGDGYGYTF.

CDR3 amino acids: CASSGGGLYEQYV. CDR3 bases: TGTGCCAGCTCGGGGGGCGGACTCTACGAGCAGTACGTC. The chain couples TRBV28 to TRBJ2-7, with a weak D call TRBD2 (7 bases). This CDR3 spans 13 amino acids. V was trimmed by 8 bases and J by 3 bases, leaving 14 bases between them. Looked up from germline, CDR1 is MDHEN and CDR2 is SYDVKM.